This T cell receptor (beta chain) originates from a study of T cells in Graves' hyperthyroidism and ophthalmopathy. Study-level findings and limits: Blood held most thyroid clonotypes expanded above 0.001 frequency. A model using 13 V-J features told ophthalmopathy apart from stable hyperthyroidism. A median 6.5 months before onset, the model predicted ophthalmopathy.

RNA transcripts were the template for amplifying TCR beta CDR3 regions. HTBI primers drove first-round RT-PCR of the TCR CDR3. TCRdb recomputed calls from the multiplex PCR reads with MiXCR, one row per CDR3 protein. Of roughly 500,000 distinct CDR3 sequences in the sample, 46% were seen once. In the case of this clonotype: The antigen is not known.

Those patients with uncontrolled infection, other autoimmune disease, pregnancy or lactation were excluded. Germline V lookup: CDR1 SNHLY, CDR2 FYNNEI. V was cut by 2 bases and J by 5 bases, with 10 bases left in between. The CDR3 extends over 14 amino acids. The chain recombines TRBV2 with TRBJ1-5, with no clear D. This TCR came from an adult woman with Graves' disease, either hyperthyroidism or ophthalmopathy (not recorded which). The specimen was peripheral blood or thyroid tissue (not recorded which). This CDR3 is CASSELGKDQPQHF. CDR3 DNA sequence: TGTGCCAGCAGTGAATTGGGAAAGGATCAGCCCCAGCATTTT.